The present TCR beta chain was sequenced within a study of blood T cell repertoires in COVID-19 (dated by TCRdb to the early 2020s). Background for the entire study: Samples from collaborators originated in the United States, Italy and Spain and spanned both the acute and convalescent phases of COVID-19. The prospective study material was composed of cDNA or gDNA derived from T cells, B-cell-depleted T cells, or PBMCs. The samples were drawn from two sources: the first 160 participants of the ongoing ImmuneRACE study, and 950 to 1,500 subjects contributed by 6 global collaborators. Where HLA class I and class II types were available, the types were taken from metadata supplied by the sample provider, not from assay-based typing. A de-identified subject ID, COVID-19 status, age in years and sex were almost always included in the sample metadata. Deeply sampled blood TCRbeta repertoires from subjects exposed to, actively infected with, or recovered from COVID-19 were included in the dataset. The repertoires were made available in a free public database intended to serve as a resource for research on the immune response to SARS-CoV-2. The study at large found these results: Clinical and demographic metadata were provided uncurated, with the amount varying by source and participant.

At least ten counts were recorded for this clone. The antigen it recognizes is unknown. No per-base quality is available; no much larger clone lies one base away. The collaborating institutions used their own protocols to collect whole blood in K2EDTA tubes. For TCRbeta analysis, collaborator samples were shipped as frozen whole blood, as isolated PBMCs, or as DNA extracted from either sample type. The immunoSEQ Assay, a bias-controlled multiplex PCR, was used to amplify TCRbeta CDR3 regions from genomic DNA. Processing in the source paper ran as follows. Within the assay, amplification of reference gene primers was used to estimate how many nucleated cells each sample contained. To quantify the absolute abundance of each unique TCRbeta CDR3 rearrangement, sequence reads were collapsed and filtered. For each sample, productive Simpson clonality was calculated as the square root of Simpson's diversity index over productive rearrangements. The immuneACCESS repertoire file appears here via TCRdb, limited to in-frame rearrangements. These files lack a portion of the clones; in checked studies, under half of the deficit traces to unresolved V genes, and the cause of the others is not known. V, J and clone size are taken as reported in that table, and D and trimming were inferred from the DNA itself. Here the sample has 95,000 to 150,000 clones; 88% occur a single time. 1.5% of the sample belongs to the ten largest clones.

This sequence originates from a human donor in a cohort sampled during active COVID-19. Material for sequencing was peripheral blood.

CDR3 protein: CASSQDRGGAYEQYF. The DNA sequence is given as TGCGCCAGCAGCCAAGACAGAGGGGGGGCCTACGAGCAGTACTTC. The V gene is TRBV4-1 and the J gene is TRBJ2-7; the D gene is perhaps TRBD2, on 7 matching bases. Counted from cysteine to phenylalanine, this CDR3 has 15 amino acids. The read is trimmed to its CDR3 DNA, 45 bases read in frame from base 1. Trimming costs V 0 bases and J 2 bases, and their ends lie 11 bases apart. For CDR1 and CDR2, the germline V gene lists MGHRA and YSYEKL.